These T cell receptor beta chains were read from a single sample in a study of cytomegalovirus exposure and HLA in healthy donors. Sequenced by immunoSEQ multiplex PCR; TCRdb stores in-frame clones only, minus some. Here the sample spans approximately 100,000 clones, over 60% being singletons. Sequencing was carried out using PBMCs. These receptors were taken from a female donor in good health and CMV-seropositive. Each CDR3 is given with its conserved first and last residue. A D gene is named only where the DNA matches it firmly. The listing skips clone size in some rows; elsewhere it reads once, few, many or a size class.

.	TRBJ2-1	14	TRBV7-9	TRBD2	TGTGCCAGCAGCTTAGGCGGGAGGGCCGATGAGCAGTTCTTC	CASSLGGRADEQFF
.	TRBJ2-1	15	TRBV11-1	TRBD2	TGTGCCAGCAGCCTTAGCGGGGGCTCCTACAATGAGCAGTTCTTC	CASSLSGGSYNEQFF
.	TRBJ2-7	11	TRBV28	.	TGTGCCAGCAGGGACTCAGCAGAGCAGTACTTC	CASRDSAEQYF
.	TRBJ1-5	16	TRBV19	TRBD1	TGTGCCAGTAGTTTATCACAGGGGAGGATCAATCAGCCCCAGCATTTT	CASSLSQGRINQPQHF
.	TRBJ2-1	15	TRBV6-5	TRBD2	TGTGCCAGCAGTTACTTAGCGGGAGGGGACAATGAGCAGTTCTTC	CASSYLAGGDNEQFF
.	TRBJ2-1	17	TRBV28	TRBD2	TGTGCCAGCAGGTCCCGGGGGGGGAAAACCACCTACAATGAGCAGTTCTTC	CASRSRGGKTTYNEQFF
once	TRBJ1-5	15	TRBV19	TRBD1	TGTGCCAGTACGGGACAGGGCCAAGGGAATCAGCCCCAGCATTTT	CASTGQGQGNQPQHF
.	TRBJ1-1	15	TRBV4-1	.	TGCGCCAGCAGCCAAGAGCTCCGGGTATACACTGAAGCTTTCTTT	CASSQELRVYTEAFF
.	TRBJ1-2	16	TRBV15	TRBD1	TGTGCCACCAGCAGAGGGGGGGGACAGGACCTTTCAGGCTACACCTTC	CATSRGGGQDLSGYTF
.	TRBJ1-1	13	TRBV19	.	TGTGCCAGTATAGGACAGCAGAACACTGAAGCTTTCTTT	CASIGQQNTEAFF
.	TRBJ2-1	17	TRBV10-2	TRBD2	TGCGCCAGCAGTGATCCGGGACTAGCAGCCTCCTACAATGAGCAGTTCTTC	CASSDPGLAASYNEQFF
once	TRBJ1-1	12	TRBV18	.	TGTGCCAGCTCACCAAAGGAGGGTGAAGCTTTCTTT	CASSPKEGEAFF
.	TRBJ2-4	17	TRBV7-2	TRBD2	TGTGCCAGCACCGCGACTAGCGGGGGGGCGGCCAAAAACATTCAGTACTTC	CASTATSGGAAKNIQYF
.	TRBJ1-2	18	TRBV4-1	TRBD1	TGCGCCAGCAGCCAAGTCGGCGGGACAGGGGGAAAGGGCTATGGCTACACCTTC	CASSQVGGTGGKGYGYTF
.	TRBJ1-6	16	TRBV5-3	.	TGTGCCAGAAGCTCTACTGAGGGACTAAAAAATTCACCCCTCCACTTT	CARSSTEGLKNSPLHF
few	TRBJ1-2	16	TRBV5-5	.	TGTGCCAGCAGCTTGGTAGGAGGGGCAGGAAGCTTGGGCTACACCTTC	CASSLVGGAGSLGYTF
few	TRBJ1-6	14	TRBV7-2	TRBD1	TGTGCCAGCAGCACGCGACAGGGAGTCTCACCCCTCCACTTT	CASSTRQGVSPLHF
.	TRBJ1-3	15	TRBV6-1	TRBD1	TGTGCCAGCTTCTACCAGGGGGCATATGGAAACACCATATATTTT	CASFYQGAYGNTIYF
.	TRBJ1-2	15	TRBV7-8	TRBD1	TGTGCCAGCAGCTCTCAACAGGGGGCGCGTTATGGCTACACCTTC	CASSSQQGARYGYTF
.	TRBJ2-7	15	TRBV10-2	.	TGCGCCAGCAGCTTATCAGGGGCCTCTCCCTACGAGCAGTACTTC	CASSLSGASPYEQYF
once	TRBJ2-6	21	TRBV4-1	TRBD1	TGCGCCAGCAGCCAAAATCCCATTCGGACAGGTTTTAGCTCTGGGGCCAACGTCCTGACTTTC	CASSQNPIRTGFSSGANVLTF
once	TRBJ1-1	14	TRBV30	.	TGTGCCTGGATAAGTTGGGCCTCGAACACTGAAGCTTTCTTT	CAWISWASNTEAFF
.	TRBJ1-3	17	TRBV4-2	.	TGTGCCAGCAGCCAAGAACTGGCGGCAGGGGCTGGAAACACCATATATTTT	CASSQELAAGAGNTIYF
few	TRBJ1-2	13	TRBV5-1	.	TGCGCCAGCAGCTTGGGGGGAGTCGATGGCTACACCTTC	CASSLGGVDGYTF
.	TRBJ2-5	15	TRBV28	.	TGTGCCAGCAGTTTGATGGGAGGCCCCCAAGAGACCCAGTACTTC	CASSLMGGPQETQYF
.	TRBJ2-1	14	TRBV6-5	TRBD2	TGTGCCAGCACCCCACTAGCGGGAGTGGGCGAGCAGTTCTTC	CASTPLAGVGEQFF
.	TRBJ2-1	15	TRBV7-3	TRBD2	TGTGCCAGCAGCTTAGCGGGGGGAACCTACAATGAGCAGTTCTTC	CASSLAGGTYNEQFF
.	TRBJ2-1	15	TRBV7-9	.	TGTGCCAGCAGCTCCCGGCAGGGGGGTGCCAATGAGCAGTTCTTC	CASSSRQGGANEQFF
few	TRBJ2-2	16	TRBV9	.	TGTGCCAGCAGCGTGGCCGGGACACTGAACACCGGGGAGCTGTTTTTT	CASSVAGTLNTGELFF
.	TRBJ2-7	14	TRBV6-6	.	TGTGCCAGCAGTTACTATCGGAGCTCCTACGAGCAGTACTTC	CASSYYRSSYEQYF
.	TRBJ2-2	13	TRBV7-3	.	TGTGCCAGCAGCTTCGGTCACACCGGGGAGCTGTTTTTT	CASSFGHTGELFF
.	TRBJ2-7	13	TRBV13	.	TGTGCCAGCAGCTCCCAGATAGCACAGGGTAGGGACTTC	CASSSQIAQGRDF
.	TRBJ2-3	19	TRBV12-5	.	TGTGCTAGTGGTTTGGTAAACCCGGTTACTACCTCTCGAACAGATACGCAGTATTTT	CASGLVNPVTTSRTDTQYF
.	TRBJ2-2	16	TRBV7-3	TRBD1	TGTGCCAGCAGCACGCGACAGGGGGCGAACACCGGGGAGCTGTTTTTT	CASSTRQGANTGELFF
.	TRBJ1-5	12	TRBV6-1	.	TGTGCCAGCAGGGGGGCGATCCAGCCCCAGCATTTT	CASRGAIQPQHF
.	TRBJ1-1	16	TRBV5-1	TRBD1	TGCGCCAGCAGCTACAACGGACAGGGGGCGAACACTGAAGCTTTCTTT	CASSYNGQGANTEAFF
.	TRBJ1-2	11	TRBV7-2	.	TGTGCCAGCAGCCGGAGCTATGGCTACACCTTC	CASSRSYGYTF
few	TRBJ1-3	15	TRBV6-5	TRBD1	TGTGCCAGCAGACGGGACAGACACCCTGGAAACACCATATATTTT	CASRRDRHPGNTIYF
.	TRBJ1-1	14	TRBV18	.	TGTGCCAGCTCACCAGCGGGGCTGGGCACTGAAGCTTTCTTT	CASSPAGLGTEAFF
.	TRBJ2-2	19	TRBV4-1	TRBD2	TGCGCCAGCAGCCGGGGACTAGCGGGAGCCTTCGGTCGGACCGGGGAGCTGTTTTTT	CASSRGLAGAFGRTGELFF
.	TRBJ2-1	15	TRBV6-1	TRBD2	TGTGCCAGCGTACTAGCGTTGGGCTTACACAATGAGCAGTTCTTC	CASVLALGLHNEQFF
.	TRBJ1-2	13	TRBV30	TRBD1	TGTGCCTGGAGTGTACCAGGGGGCTATGGCTACACCTTC	CAWSVPGGYGYTF
.	TRBJ1-4	15	TRBV21-1	.	TGTGCCAGCAGCAGATTTCGAGGAGGTAATGAAAAACTGTTTTTT	CASSRFRGGNEKLFF
.	TRBJ1-4	12	TRBV6-1	.	TGTGCCAGCAGCTATAACGGGGGAAAACTGTTTTTT	CASSYNGGKLFF
.	TRBJ1-5	18	TRBV27	.	TGTGCCAGCAGCCAAATTACCGGGACATATGATAGCAATCAGCCCCAGCATTTT	CASSQITGTYDSNQPQHF
.	TRBJ1-1	15	TRBV6-5	.	TGTGCCAGCAGAACCGCGTCTTCAGGGAACACTGAAGCTTTCTTT	CASRTASSGNTEAFF
.	TRBJ1-5	15	TRBV19	.	TGTGCCAGTAGTACGTCCGGCGGTCAGAATCAGCCCCAGCATTTT	CASSTSGGQNQPQHF
few	TRBJ2-7	14	TRBV2	TRBD1	TGTGCCAGCAGTCGACCGGGACAGGGCTACGAGCAGTACTTC	CASSRPGQGYEQYF
.	TRBJ2-6	14	TRBV6-5	.	TGTGCCAGCGCGGAGGGGTCTGGGGCCAACGTCCTGACTTTC	CASAEGSGANVLTF
.	TRBJ2-5	15	TRBV15	.	TGTGCCACCAGGGGGAGGACAGGACGACAAGAGACCCAGTACTTC	CATRGRTGRQETQYF
.	TRBJ2-3	15	TRBV2	TRBD1	TGTGCCAGCAGTGTCCGGACAGGGGGTTCAGATACGCAGTATTTT	CASSVRTGGSDTQYF
.	TRBJ1-5	15	TRBV28	.	TGTGCCAGCAGTTTATGGAGCAGGGACAATCAGCCCCAGCATTTT	CASSLWSRDNQPQHF
.	TRBJ1-3	14	TRBV7-8	.	TGTGCCAGCAGTCGTACAGGGTCTGGAAACACCATATATTTT	CASSRTGSGNTIYF
.	TRBJ1-5	15	TRBV28	.	TGTGCCAGCAGCAGTGACAGGTTAAGGAATCAGCCCCAGCATTTT	CASSSDRLRNQPQHF
.	TRBJ2-7	14	TRBV10-3	.	TGTGCCATCATGTCCAGGGGCCGCTCCTACGAGCAGTACTTC	CAIMSRGRSYEQYF
.	TRBJ1-1	14	TRBV28	.	TGTGCCAGCAGTGCTACAGGGCCGAACACTGAAGCTTTCTTT	CASSATGPNTEAFF
.	TRBJ2-7	15	TRBV5-4	TRBD1	TGTGCCAGCAGCACCCCCGGGACAGGGCTCTACGAGCAGTACTTC	CASSTPGTGLYEQYF
.	TRBJ1-5	17	TRBV9	TRBD1	TGTGCCAGCAGCGTAGACCCCGGGACAGGGGGAAATCAGCCCCAGCATTTT	CASSVDPGTGGNQPQHF